This record covers a single TCR beta chain. The sample comes from a study of blood T cell repertoires in COVID-19. Study-level information: The origin of the acute and convalescent COVID-19 samples was the United States, Italy and Spain.

The CDR3 is 16 residues long. The germline V and J ends were trimmed by 3 bases and 7 bases, with 21 bases remaining between them. In germline, CDR1 is SGHVS, CDR2 FNYEAQ. The authors' processing: The assay estimated nucleated cells by amplifying reference gene primers. Using immunoSEQ multiplex PCR, the repertoire was profiled, and TCRdb retains in-frame clones only, with some absent. V and J calls and clone size are given by that table; D and trimming were obtained from the DNA. The sample holds 190,000 or so clones, about 87% seen once. The sequencing sample was made of peripheral blood. The genes are TRBV7-6 and TRBJ2-5; tentative D call: TRBD2 (7 bases). This TCR was sampled from a man in his forties with active or convalescent COVID-19. This CDR3 is CASSFSGGTGLGTQYF. The CDR3 nucleotides are TGTGCCAGCAGCTTTTCGGGGGGCACTGGTTTGGGGACCCAGTACTTC.